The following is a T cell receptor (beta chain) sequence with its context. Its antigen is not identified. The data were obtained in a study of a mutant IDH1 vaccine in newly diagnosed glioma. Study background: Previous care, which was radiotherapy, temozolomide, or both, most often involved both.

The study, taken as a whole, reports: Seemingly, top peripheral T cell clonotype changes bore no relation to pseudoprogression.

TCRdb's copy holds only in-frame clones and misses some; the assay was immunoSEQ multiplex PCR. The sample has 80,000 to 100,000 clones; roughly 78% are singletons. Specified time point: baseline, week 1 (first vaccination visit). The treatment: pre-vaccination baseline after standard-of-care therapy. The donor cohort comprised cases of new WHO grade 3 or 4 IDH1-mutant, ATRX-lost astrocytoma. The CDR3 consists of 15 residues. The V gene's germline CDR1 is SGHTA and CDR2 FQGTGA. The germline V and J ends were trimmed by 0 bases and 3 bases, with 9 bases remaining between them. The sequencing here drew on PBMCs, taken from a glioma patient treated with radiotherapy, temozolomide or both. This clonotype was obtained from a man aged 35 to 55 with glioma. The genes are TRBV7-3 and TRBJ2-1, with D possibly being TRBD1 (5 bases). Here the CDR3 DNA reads TGTGCCAGCAGCTTAACTGCGGACAACTACAATGAGCAGTTCTTC. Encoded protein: CASSLTADNYNEQFF.